Listed below are T cell receptor beta chains from one sample, sequenced in a study of T cells in Graves' hyperthyroidism and ophthalmopathy. TCRdb passed the multiplex PCR reads through MiXCR, listing each CDR3 protein once. The sample consists of under 650,000 distinct CDR3 sequences, about a sixth of them appearing once. Specimen: blood. The source is a woman aged 25 to 45 with Graves' hyperthyroidism. Both conserved end residues are part of each CDR3.

j_call v_call cdr3_aa
TRBJ1-1 TRBV25-1 CASSESRTENTEAFF
TRBJ2-7 TRBV6-2/TRBV6-3 CASSYSAGNEQYF
TRBJ1-1 TRBV10-3 CAISERQGGTLNTEAFF
TRBJ2-5 TRBV10-3 CAISEGGTETQYF
TRBJ2-7 TRBV12-3/TRBV12-4 CASSFGWTGGGEQYF
TRBJ2-2 TRBV12-3/TRBV12-4 CASSPHRGRAGELFF
TRBJ1-1 TRBV6-2/TRBV6-3 CASRGPGQGNTEAFF
TRBJ1-1 TRBV9 CASSVGRGWNTEAFF
TRBJ1-5 TRBV28 CASSLTGLQPQHF
TRBJ2-1 TRBV7-8 CASSLIRIAGSYNEQFF
TRBJ2-1 TRBV10-3 CAISDSNEQFF
TRBJ2-1 TRBV30 CGSGNYNEQFF
TRBJ2-1 TRBV6-1 CAIRLGDEQFF
TRBJ2-1 TRBV11-1 CASSPYDRGNEQFF
TRBJ2-1 TRBV11-3 CASSLGRARVNDEQFF
TRBJ2-7 TRBV9 CASSPLGLAGGYEQYF
TRBJ2-1 TRBV7-9 CASSSYGTSRVVVYNEQFF
TRBJ2-7 TRBV9 CASSPRLAGIYEQYF
TRBJ2-3 TRBV19 CASSPLSGSKTDTQYF
TRBJ2-6 TRBV6-1 CASSVDSTGANVLTF
TRBJ2-1 TRBV6-1 CASSQPSGTYNEQFF
TRBJ2-2 TRBV6-1 CASSEDYAARELFF
TRBJ2-5 TRBV30 CAWNFISGEETQYF
TRBJ2-7 TRBV5-1 CASSLTRTSSSYEQYF
TRBJ1-5 TRBV28 CASIKGGGQPQHF
TRBJ2-3 TRBV5-6 CASSSSTSGRLTDTQYF